The entry that follows covers one T cell receptor (beta chain) sequence. Its target is not known. The germline gene is not matched at one end of the junction; a read error may be the cause. PCR amplification relied on 60 Vbeta primers (plus 13 Jbeta primers). TCRdb's table, derived via immunoSEQ multiplex PCR, lists solely in-frame clones and lacks some. Among around 200,000 clones listed, roughly three quarters were seen once. These data are taken from a study of cytomegalovirus exposure and HLA in healthy donors. As for the study in general: There were 300 to 400 genotyped donors. Of these, 75% to 90% fell in the genetic ancestry cluster associated with self-reported Caucasian donors. Study results and caveats: Versus the approximately 700-donor mean, an Asian-associated ancestry cluster reportedly showed fewer N-insertions in a later analysis.

The CDR3 consists of 12 residues. Germline V gene data show CDR1 as PRHDT and CDR2 as FYEKMQ (reference sequence). Input material: PBMCs. The chain links TRBV13 to TRBJ1-1, with D possibly being TRBD1 (5 bases). This TCR derives from a woman between 18 and 30 years old in good health and CMV-seronegative. CDR3 residues: CASSLGRGEAGF. As DNA, the CDR3 is TGTGCCAGCAGCTTAGGACGGGGGGAGGCTGGCTTT.